Presented here are 22 T cell receptor beta chains from one specimen sequenced in a study of T cell responses to AZD1222 COVID-19 vaccine. Measured with immunoSEQ multiplex PCR; TCRdb has only the in-frame clones, and not every one. The sample consists of approximately 91,000 clones, approximately 91% of them appearing once. Specimen: peripheral blood, collected on day 0 of AZD1222 vaccination. These receptors all come from an adult in good health.

V gene TRBV5-1 combines with J gene TRBJ1-2, with D unresolved. Trimming removed 1 base at V and 2 bases at J, with 9 bases between. This CDR3 is built from 14 residues. Germline-derived CDR1 and CDR2 are SGHRS and YFSETQ. CDR3 sequence (DNA): TGCGCCAGCAGCTTGCTGGGCAGCAACTATGGCTACACCTTC. This codes for CASSLLGSNYGYTF.

The table lists this clone with a few counts. The chain recombines TRBV7-2 with TRBJ2-5; TRBD2 matches at 9 bases. The V gene's germline CDR1 is SGHTA and CDR2 FQGNSA. The trim removed 0 bases at V and 4 bases at J, leaving 15 bases unmatched. CDR3 length: 19 residues. In nucleotides, the CDR3 is TGTGCCAGCAGCTTAGCCGGGTTCGGCGGGGGGGCGAGCTCAGAGACCCAGTACTTC. It yields the protein CASSLAGFGGGASSETQYF.

The count of this clone is one. The chain has TRBV19 and TRBJ2-5; 7 bases align to TRBD2. After removal of 5 bases from V and 3 bases from J, the junction contained 3 bases not matched to a gene. CDR3 size: 13 residues. CDR1 is LNHDA and CDR2 is SQIVND in the germline V gene (reference sequence). Here the CDR3 reads CASSWTSEETQYF. The CDR3 region has the DNA TGTGCCAGTAGTTGGACTAGTGAAGAGACCCAGTACTTC.

The chain recombines TRBV9 with TRBJ1-1; D remains ambiguous. This CDR3 comprises 11 residues. With 3 bases removed from V and 12 bases from J, the gap between germline ends came to 12 bases. The germline V gene encodes CDR1 SGDLS and CDR2 YYNGEE. DNA of the CDR3: TGTGCCAGCAGCGGAATGGGTCAAACTTTCTTT. Protein: CASSGMGQTFF. Full variable domain (missing parts from reference TRBV9 and TRBJ1-1): DSGVTQTPKHLITATGQRVTLRCSPRSGDLSVYWYQQSLDQGLQFLIQYYNGEERAKGNILERFSAQQFPDLHSELNLSSLELGDSALYFCASSGMGQTFFGQGTRLTVV.

The genes are TRBV2 and TRBJ1-1; TRBD1 aligns across 8 bases. J was trimmed by 3 bases and V by 5 bases; bases with no gene match: 5. The CDR3 spans 14 residues. Germline CDR1 is SNHLY and CDR2 is FYNNEI. CDR3 sequence reads: CASSIQGEDTEAFF. The DNA of the CDR3 is TGTGCCAGCAGTATACAGGGGGAGGACACTGAAGCTTTCTTT.

The gene calls are TRBV3-1 (or the pseudogene TRBV3-2) and TRBJ1-2; D perhaps matches TRBD1 (6 bases). The CDR3 runs to 14 residues. Trimming cost V 0 bases and J 4 bases, with 9 bases left between them. Germline-derived CDR1 and CDR2 are LGHDT and YNNKEL (reference sequence). The CDR3 DNA sequence: TGTGCCAGCAGCCAAGACGGCAGGGGCTATGGCTACACCTTC. This translates into CASSQDGRGYGYTF.

This clone was seen a single time. The chain is built from TRBV5-4 and TRBJ1-2; 7 bases agree with TRBD1. The CDR3 loop spans 13 amino acids. Germline V gene sequence: CDR1 SGHNT, CDR2 YYREEE (reference sequence). Trimming took 4 bases from V and 7 from J; bases not matched to a gene: 7. The CDR3 is CASSRGGGSGYTF. The CDR3 DNA reads as TGTGCCAGCAGCCGAGGGGGCGGCAGTGGCTACACCTTC.

The chain has TRBV9 and TRBJ2-2; 13 positions agree with TRBD2. CDR3 size: 20 residues. The germline V gene encodes CDR1 SGDLS and CDR2 YYNGEE. V lost 4 bases, J lost 5 bases, and 17 bases stayed unmatched. The CDR3 protein is CASSPTTSGGALRYTGELFF. In nucleotides, the CDR3 is TGTGCCAGCAGCCCGACTACTAGCGGGGGGGCCCTTCGGTATACCGGGGAGCTGTTTTTT.

J is TRBJ1-4 and V is TRBV6-5, with 8 bases aligning to TRBD1. This CDR3 comprises 14 residues. The J segment lost 3 bases and the V segment lost 7 bases, leaving 4 bases of the junction unmatched. Per germline, CDR1 MNHEY and CDR2 SVGAGI. The CDR3 DNA reads as TGTGCCAGCACTTGGACAGGGCCTAATGAAAAACTGTTTTTT. Its protein is CASTWTGPNEKLFF.

This chain joins TRBV5-3 and TRBJ1-5, with D possibly being TRBD1 (5 bases). TRBV5-3 is flagged as an ORF with uncertain function. The ends were cut back, 1 base at V and 4 bases at J, with 9 bases in the middle. The CDR3 has 14 amino acids. The CDR3 reads CARSLPGSNQPQHF. The CDR3 coding sequence is TGTGCCAGAAGCTTGCCAGGGTCTAATCAGCCCCAGCATTTT.

The genes are TRBV6-5 and TRBJ1-2; D may be TRBD1 (5 bases). The CDR3 loop spans 15 amino acids. Germline CDR1 and CDR2: MNHEY and SVGAGI. V lost 5 bases, J lost 1 base, and 14 bases lay in between. The CDR3 DNA reads TGTGCCAGCAGTCCCTCGGGACGGAATAACTATGGCTACACCTTC. The encoded protein is CASSPSGRNNYGYTF.

The rearrangement uses TRBV6-2 or TRBV6-3 and TRBJ2-5, with D perhaps assigned TRBD1 or TRBD2 (6 bases each). The length of the CDR3 is 14 residues. V dropped 2 bases and J dropped 5 bases, with 12 bases sitting between them. Looked up from germline, CDR1 is MNHEY and CDR2 is SVGEGT. DNA for the CDR3: TGTGCCAGCAGTTACGGGGGGCCAAGGGAGACCCAGTACTTC. It is translated as CASSYGGPRETQYF.

The chain combines TRBV30 with TRBJ1-2, with D hard to call. Between the trimmed V and J ends, which lost 6 bases and 8 bases, there was a span of 16 bases. The CDR3 is 12 residues long. Per germline, CDR1 GTSNPN and CDR2 SVGIG (reference sequence). CDR3 bases: TGTGCCTGTACCGGGCCAACGGAGGGCTACACCTTC. Translating gives CACTGPTEGYTF.

CDR3 sequence: CASTDFGTEAFF. The CDR3, as DNA: TGTGCCAGTACAGATTTTGGTACTGAAGCTTTCTTT. The chain recombines TRBV6-5 with TRBJ1-1; D remains ambiguous. Trimming stripped 9 bases from V and 5 bases from J, with 13 bases between. The CDR3 contains 12 residues. The germline V gene encodes CDR1 MNHEY and CDR2 SVGAGI.

This chain joins TRBV7-9 and TRBJ2-3; 7 positions agree with TRBD1. Germline V gene data show CDR1 as SEHNR and CDR2 as FQNEAQ (reference sequence). The CDR3 runs 16 residues. Unmatched junction bases numbered 6, after V lost 2 bases and J lost 1 base. The CDR3 nucleotides read TGTGCCAGCAGCTTACAGCGACAGGGAGGCACAGATACGCAGTATTTT. Its translation: CASSLQRQGGTDTQYF.

The rearrangement links TRBV7-9 to TRBJ2-2, with D unclear. The CDR3 length is 14 residues. With 3 bases removed from V and 7 bases from J, the gap between germline ends came to 12 bases. Germline V gene sequence: CDR1 SEHNR, CDR2 FQNEAQ (reference sequence). This CDR3 reads CASSLPGGHGELFF. The CDR3 coding sequence is TGTGCCAGCAGCTTGCCCGGTGGGCACGGGGAGCTGTTTTTT.

V usage is TRBV2 and J usage is TRBJ1-6; TRBD1 matches 7 bases. Germline trimming cut 6 bases from V and 5 bases from J; bases unmatched to any gene: 4. CDR3 length: 14 amino acids. CDR1 SNHLY and CDR2 FYNNEI come from the germline V gene. CDR3 in amino acids: CASRGTANNSPLHF. Written as DNA, the CDR3 is TGTGCCAGCAGAGGGACAGCTAATAATTCACCCCTCCACTTT.

The V gene is TRBV18, the J gene TRBJ1-2; D is uncertain. With 0 bases removed from V and 8 bases from J, the gap between germline ends came to 19 bases. The CDR3 consists of 16 residues. Germline V gene sequence: CDR1 KGHSH, CDR2 LQKENI. Here the CDR3 DNA reads TGTGCCAGCTCACCACCCGGCGGTGGAGGACTAATCGGCTACACCTTC. Protein sequence: CASSPPGGGGLIGYTF.

V usage is TRBV5-1 and J usage is TRBJ2-5; 9 bases map to TRBD1. Per germline, CDR1 SGHRS and CDR2 YFSETQ. V lost 4 bases to trimming and J lost 2 bases; unmatched junction nucleotides: 9. This CDR3 is built from 16 residues. This chain's CDR3 is CASSKRGQGRQETQYF. The CDR3 DNA is TGCGCCAGCAGCAAGAGGGGACAGGGTCGGCAAGAGACCCAGTACTTC.

The rearrangement uses TRBV20-1 and TRBJ2-5; D gene ambiguous. The CDR3 runs 14 residues. V lost 3 bases, J lost 7 bases, and 18 bases lay in between. The germline gives CDR1 DFQATT, CDR2 SNEGSKA (reference sequence). The CDR3 coding sequence is TGCAGTGCTAGTTATCCGGGCGGAGAACGGACCCAGTACTTC. Translated: CSASYPGGERTQYF.

The V gene is TRBV11-1, the J gene TRBJ1-5; D possibly corresponds to TRBD1 (5 bases). Germline V gene lookup returns CDR1 SGHAT and CDR2 FQDESV (reference sequence). This CDR3 comprises 14 residues. Trimming took off 3 bases at V and 3 bases at J, with 9 bases between the two ends. The CDR3 bases are TGTGCCAGCAGCTTGGGGGGACCCAATCAGCCCCAGCATTTT. Amino acid sequence: CASSLGGPNQPQHF.

This clone has only one observation. This chain joins TRBV30 and TRBJ1-3, with D tentatively TRBD1 (6 bases). V shed 8 bases and J shed 0 bases, with 20 bases lying between them. The CDR3 runs to 16 residues. The germline CDR1 and CDR2 sequences are GTSNPN and SVGIG (reference sequence). The DNA of the CDR3 is TGTGCCGGAGGGACACCAACCCCCCACTCTGGAAACACCATATATTTT. Its translation: CAGGTPTPHSGNTIYF.